This TCR beta chain was found in a study of cytomegalovirus exposure and HLA in healthy donors. With V trimmed by 4 bases and J by 3 bases, 8 bases remained unmatched. The CDR3 totals 15 residues. CDR1 and CDR2 (germline): MGHRA, YSYEKL. A multiplex PCR was run with 60 Vbeta primers and 13 Jbeta primers. TCRdb's copy holds only in-frame clones and misses some; the assay was immunoSEQ multiplex PCR. This sample carries roughly 130,000 clones, roughly 83% of them seen once, and the ten largest clones take roughly 1.2%. Sequencing used PBMCs. This chain links TRBV4-1 with TRBJ2-7; 8 bases map to TRBD2. The source of this sequence is a girl aged 2 to 9 in good health and CMV-seronegative. The CDR3 is CASSPWGRGDYEQYF. The DNA for the CDR3 is TGCGCCAGCAGCCCGTGGGGGCGGGGGGACTACGAGCAGTACTTC.